This TCR beta chain was retrieved from a study of T-cell reconstitution after alpha-beta-depleted transplantation in children. The CDR3 has 16 amino acids. Trimming took off 10 bases at V and 0 bases at J, with 18 bases between the two ends. As for this clonotype: Antigen: not known.

For TCRbeta, the library was prepared with unique molecular identifiers. TCRdb passed the PCR reads through MiXCR, listing each CDR3 protein once. Of about 130,000 distinct CDR3 sequences listed, about 9.6% were seen once; the top ten hold around 24%. The study, taken as a whole, reports: It was newly produced T cells that mostly accounted for T-cell counts and diversity one year after transplant. Several hundred expanded graft clones reportedly were the source of alpha-beta T cells about two months after transplant.

The chain employs TRBV12-3 or TRBV12-4 and TRBJ2-2, with D possibly matching TRBD1 (6 bases). The receptor was isolated from a girl in the first two years of life who had a stem cell transplant for combined immunodeficiency, so the T cells may come from the graft donor. Here the sequenced sample was PBMCs, mostly from graft donor cells, taken 180 days after TCRalphabeta/CD19-depleted stem cell transplant. The CDR3 DNA sequence: TGTGCCACGTCGAAGGGGGTAGCCGCGAACACCGGGGAGCTGTTTTTT. Protein sequence: CATSKGVAANTGELFF.